The rows below give T cell receptor beta chains drawn from one sample of a study of T cells after yellow fever vaccination. TCRdb re-analysed the 5' RACE reads in MiXCR, keeping a single row per CDR3 protein. The sample includes 250,000 to 350,000 distinct CDR3 sequences, around 9.3% seen only once; the top ten take 3% to 4%. Sequenced here: CD4+ T cells sorted from PBMCs, sampled 5 days after the yellow fever booster vaccination. The receptors derive from a young man who received the YFV17D yellow fever vaccine. Both conserved end residues are part of each CDR3. A D gene is named only where the DNA matches it firmly. Size is stated for part of the rows, as once, few or many counts, or as a class when the clone is expanded.

D gene: NA
clone size: NA
V gene: TRBV21-1
J gene: TRBJ1-1
CDR3 protein: CASRGLGWDTEAFF
CDR3 DNA: TGTGCCAGCAGGGGACTGGGATGGGACACTGAAGCTTTCTTT

D gene: TRBD2
clone size: many
V gene: TRBV12-3/TRBV12-4
J gene: TRBJ2-1
CDR3 protein: CASGRGRDEQFF
CDR3 DNA: TGTGCCAGCGGGCGGGGGAGGGATGAGCAGTTCTTC

D gene: TRBD1
clone size: NA
V gene: TRBV5-5
J gene: TRBJ1-4
CDR3 protein: CASSLTGGLEKLFF
CDR3 DNA: TGTGCCAGCAGCTTGACAGGGGGGTTAGAAAAACTGTTTTTT

D gene: TRBD2
clone size: few
V gene: TRBV4-2
J gene: TRBJ2-1
CDR3 protein: CASSHPQTLAGGYYEQFF
CDR3 DNA: TGTGCCAGCAGCCATCCTCAAACCCTAGCGGGGGGATACTATGAGCAGTTCTTC

D gene: NA
clone size: many
V gene: TRBV7-9
J gene: TRBJ2-1
CDR3 protein: CASSLTSVNEQFF
CDR3 DNA: TGTGCCAGCAGCTTAACTAGTGTCAATGAGCAGTTCTTC

D gene: NA
clone size: NA
V gene: TRBV25-1
J gene: TRBJ1-2
CDR3 protein: CASSDQGVPGGYTF
CDR3 DNA: TGTGCCAGCAGTGACCAAGGGGTCCCCGGGGGCTACACCTTC

D gene: NA
clone size: NA
V gene: TRBV7-9
J gene: TRBJ2-3
CDR3 protein: CASSLARLLGTDTQYF
CDR3 DNA: TGTGCCAGCAGCTTAGCGAGACTACTCGGCACAGATACGCAGTATTTT

D gene: NA
clone size: NA
V gene: TRBV20-1
J gene: TRBJ2-2
CDR3 protein: CSARHDGGRTGELFF
CDR3 DNA: TGCAGTGCTAGACACGACGGTGGAAGGACCGGGGAGCTGTTTTTT

D gene: NA
clone size: NA
V gene: TRBV6-5
J gene: TRBJ1-2
CDR3 protein: CASSYSSRGPYGYTF
CDR3 DNA: TGTGCCAGCAGTTACAGTTCGCGGGGTCCCTATGGCTACACCTTC

D gene: NA
clone size: NA
V gene: TRBV19
J gene: TRBJ2-5
CDR3 protein: CASSSWTDGGTQYF
CDR3 DNA: TGTGCCAGTAGTTCCTGGACTGACGGGGGGACCCAGTACTTC

D gene: TRBD1
clone size: NA
V gene: TRBV6-5
J gene: TRBJ1-2
CDR3 protein: CASSSDRGMGYTF
CDR3 DNA: TGTGCCAGCAGCTCGGACAGGGGCATGGGCTACACCTTC

D gene: NA
clone size: few
V gene: TRBV9
J gene: TRBJ1-2
CDR3 protein: CASSVNGNYGYTF
CDR3 DNA: TGTGCCAGCAGCGTAAACGGTAACTATGGCTACACCTTC

D gene: NA
clone size: many
V gene: TRBV9
J gene: TRBJ2-2
CDR3 protein: CASSRAGGPPGELFF
CDR3 DNA: TGTGCCAGCAGCCGGGCAGGGGGGCCTCCCGGGGAGCTGTTTTTT

D gene: NA
clone size: NA
V gene: TRBV5-4
J gene: TRBJ2-3
CDR3 protein: CASSLEDADTQYF
CDR3 DNA: TGTGCCAGCAGCCTGGAAGATGCAGATACGCAGTATTTT

D gene: NA
clone size: few
V gene: TRBV20-1
J gene: TRBJ1-6
CDR3 protein: CSAPGQGGNSPLHF
CDR3 DNA: TGCAGTGCCCCGGGGCAGGGAGGTAATTCACCCCTCCACTTT

D gene: NA
clone size: NA
V gene: TRBV5-1
J gene: TRBJ2-5
CDR3 protein: CASSIGGEGETQYF
CDR3 DNA: TGCGCCAGCAGCATTGGCGGGGAAGGGGAGACCCAGTACTTC

D gene: NA
clone size: NA
V gene: TRBV18
J gene: TRBJ1-1
CDR3 protein: CASSPLDRSGIVNTEAFF
CDR3 DNA: TGTGCCAGCTCACCGCTAGACCGGTCAGGGATAGTGAACACTGAAGCTTTCTTT